Below are 25 T cell receptor beta chains sequenced from a single sample in a study of blood T cell repertoires in COVID-19. The data were produced by immunoSEQ multiplex PCR, yet TCRdb's version contains in-frame clones alone and is incomplete. The sample lists about 250,000 clones; approximately 80% were seen once. The source material was peripheral blood. Receptors were obtained from a man aged 40-49 years with acute or convalescent COVID-19.

V usage is TRBV6-2 or TRBV6-3 and J usage is TRBJ1-2; D is undetermined. The germline V gene has CDR1 MNHEY and CDR2 SVGEGT. Trimming cost V 2 bases and J 7 bases, with 8 bases left between them. The CDR3 totals 12 residues. This CDR3 is CASSYEGTGYTF. The DNA of the CDR3 is TGTGCCAGCAGTTACGAGGGAACTGGCTACACCTTC.

J is TRBJ2-7 and V is TRBV18, with 7 nucleotides matching TRBD1. The CDR3 extends over 15 amino acids. J was trimmed by 7 bases and V by 0 bases; bases with no gene match: 9. Germline CDR1 and CDR2: KGHSH and LQKENI. DNA for the CDR3: TGTGCCAGCTCACCACCGGGACAGCTACCAGGAGAGCAGTACTTC. Its translation is CASSPPGQLPGEQYF.

This chain links TRBV11-2 with TRBJ2-1; TRBD2 might be the D (6 bases). The CDR3 length is 14 residues. V lost 9 bases to trimming and J lost 6 bases, with 18 bases between them. Germline V gene sequence: CDR1 SGHAT, CDR2 FQNNGV. CDR3 DNA: TGTGCCAGTAGCCTCCGGAGGAGGGGCAATGAGCAGTTCTTC. As protein: CASSLRRRGNEQFF.

The rearrangement joins TRBV28 to TRBJ2-1; a weak D match, TRBD2 (5 bases). With 3 bases removed from V and 0 bases from J, the gap between germline ends came to 9 bases. This CDR3 has 15 amino acids. Germline V CDR1 and CDR2: MDHEN, SYDVKM. DNA of the CDR3: TGTGCCAGCAGTTTGGGCGGGTTCTCCTACAATGAGCAGTTCTTC. Its translation: CASSLGGFSYNEQFF.

The chain joins TRBV27 to TRBJ1-4, with 7 positions matching TRBD1. With V trimmed by 4 bases and J by 5 bases, 7 bases remained unmatched. CDR3 length: 15 amino acids. Looked up from germline, CDR1 is MNHEY and CDR2 is SMNVEV (reference sequence). CDR3: CASSSLRQGNEKLFF. The CDR3 nucleotides read TGTGCCAGCAGTTCACTAAGACAGGGAAATGAAAAACTGTTTTTT.

The chain couples TRBV5-1 to TRBJ2-3, with D possibly being TRBD2 (7 bases). The V end was cut by 1 base, the J end by 2 bases, with 14 bases between. CDR3 size: 16 residues. Germline values: CDR1 SGHRS, CDR2 YFSETQ. DNA for the CDR3: TGCGCCAGCAGCTTGAAGGCGGGGGCTGACACAGATACGCAGTATTTT. Translating gives CASSLKAGADTDTQYF.

The chain links TRBV5-1 to TRBJ2-1; TRBD2 agrees at 11 bases. Germline lookup yields CDR1 SGHRS and CDR2 YFSETQ. The V and J ends lost 4 bases and 4 bases, in that order; junction bases with no gene match: 4. The CDR3 extends over 15 amino acids. The CDR3 region is CASSLSGRGYNEQFF. CDR3 nucleotide sequence: TGCGCCAGCAGCCTTAGCGGGAGGGGTTACAATGAGCAGTTCTTC.

The rearrangement joins TRBV6-6 to TRBJ1-2, with 9 bases that match TRBD1. The ends lost 2 bases at V and 4 bases at J; junction bases unmatched: 8. CDR1 is MNHNY, CDR2 SVGAGI, per germline (reference sequence). This CDR3 contains 16 residues. The CDR3 DNA follows: TGTGCCAGCAGTTACGGGGGACAGGGAAGCGTCTATGGCTACACCTTC. It translates to CASSYGGQGSVYGYTF.

This sequence joins TRBV5-1 and TRBJ1-4, with D possibly TRBD1 on 6 matching bases. The germline V gene has CDR1 SGHRS and CDR2 YFSETQ. This CDR3 comprises 15 residues. Trimming left V 4 bases short and J 2 bases short, with 12 bases between. The DNA of the CDR3 is TGCGCCAGCAGCATCGGGCAGGGGACTAATGAAAAACTGTTTTTT. It codes for CASSIGQGTNEKLFF. Using reference TRBV5-1 and TRBJ1-4 for the parts outside the CDR3, the full variable domain is KAGVTQTPRYLIKTRGQQVTLSCSPISGHRSVSWYQQTPGQGLQFLFEYFSETQRNKGNFPGRFSGRQFSNSRSEMNVSTLELGDSALYLCASSIGQGTNEKLFFGSGTQLSVL.

The V call is TRBV19, the J call TRBJ2-5, with D tentatively TRBD2 (6 bases). The CDR3 extends over 13 amino acids. CDR1 is LNHDA and CDR2 is SQIVND in the germline V gene (reference sequence). V was clipped by 7 bases and J by 2 bases, with 11 bases between them. The CDR3 nucleotides read TGTGCCAGTAATAGCGGAGATCAAGAGACCCAGTACTTC. Translating gives CASNSGDQETQYF.

The rearrangement links TRBV7-6 to TRBJ1-1; D is perhaps TRBD1 (6 bases). The V end lost 0 bases, the J end lost 3 bases, and 14 bases lay between the germline ends. The CDR3 consists of 16 residues. Looked up from germline, CDR1 is SGHVS and CDR2 is FNYEAQ. The CDR3 DNA is TGTGCCAGCAGCTTAGCGAGGAGGACAGCTGACACTGAAGCTTTCTTT. Encoded protein: CASSLARRTADTEAFF. The complete variable domain, with remaining parts taken from reference TRBV7-6 and TRBJ1-1, reads GAGVSQSPRYKVTKRGQDVALRCDPISGHVSLYWYRQALGQGPEFLTYFNYEAQQDKSGLPNDRFSAERPEGSISTLTIQRTEQRDSAMYRCASSLARRTADTEAFFGQGTRLTVV.

The chain uses TRBV15 and TRBJ2-1, with a weak D call TRBD1 (5 bases). The CDR3 runs 14 residues. The V end was cut by 3 bases, the J end by 8 bases, with 14 bases between. In germline, CDR1 is LNHNV, CDR2 YYDKDF (reference sequence). The DNA of the CDR3 is TGTGCCACCAGCAGCGGGCAGGGTGCCGATGAGCAGTTCTTC. It yields the protein CATSSGQGADEQFF.

The V call is TRBV10-3, the J call TRBJ1-1; TRBD1 might be the D (5 bases). Between the trimmed V and J ends, which lost 8 bases and 1 base, there was a span of 5 bases. The CDR3 has 11 amino acids. Per germline, CDR1 ENHRY and CDR2 SYGVKD. CDR3 region: CAIGQNTEAFF. The DNA of the CDR3 is TGTGCCATCGGACAGAACACTGAAGCTTTCTTT.

The rearrangement uses TRBV27 and TRBJ1-1; D gene ambiguous. The V end was cut by 6 bases, the J end by 1 base, with 6 bases between. CDR1 and CDR2 from the germline V gene are MNHEY and SMNVEV (reference sequence). The CDR3 length is 12 residues. The CDR3 DNA follows: TGTGCCAGCAGGAACAGGAACACTGAAGCTTTCTTT. This codes for CASRNRNTEAFF.

This clone was detected once. The V call is TRBV30, the J call TRBJ2-5, with D maybe TRBD2 (5 bases). The CDR3 totals 16 residues. Germline V gene sequence: CDR1 GTSNPN, CDR2 SVGIG (reference sequence). The ends were cut back, 2 bases at V and 5 bases at J, with 21 bases in the middle. This CDR3 reads CAWSLPGVIGGETQYF. DNA for the CDR3: TGTGCCTGGAGTCTGCCGGGCGTTATCGGCGGGGAGACCCAGTACTTC.

The rearrangement links TRBV5-1 to TRBJ2-1; 11 bases line up with TRBD2. This CDR3 region has 16 residues. Germline V gives CDR1 SGHRS, CDR2 YFSETQ. V gave up 0 bases and J gave up 8 bases; unmatched junction bases: 7. The CDR3 reads CASSLVLAGAGDEQFF. CDR3 sequence (DNA): TGCGCCAGCAGCTTGGTACTAGCGGGAGCTGGGGATGAGCAGTTCTTC.

This clone was picked up one time. The chain carries TRBV7-3 and TRBJ1-6; 8 bases are shared with TRBD1. Unmatched junction bases numbered 10, after V lost 5 bases and J lost 10 bases. The CDR3 is made up of 15 amino acids. The germline gives CDR1 SGHTA, CDR2 FQGTGA. The CDR3 bases are TGTGCCAGCAGCCTCCTCGGACAGGGCGGCTCACCCCTCCACTTT. Translated, it gives CASSLLGQGGSPLHF. Variable domain in full (rest from reference TRBV7-3 and TRBJ1-6): GAGVSQTPSNKVTEKGKYVELRCDPISGHTALYWYRQSLGQGPEFLIYFQGTGAADDSGLPNDRFFAVRPEGSVSTLKIQRTERGDSAVYLCASSLLGQGGSPLHFGNGTRLTVT.

CDR3 sequence (DNA): TGTGCCAGCAGTGAAGGGCACACCATATATTTT. Encoded protein: CASSEGHTIYF. The rearrangement joins TRBV6-1 to TRBJ1-3; no clear D gene. Germline V gene data show CDR1 as MNHNS and CDR2 as SASEGT. Trimming removed 1 base from V and 8 bases from J, with 3 bases in between. The CDR3 totals 11 residues.

This clone was detected only a few times. This rearrangement joins TRBV19 to TRBJ2-7; the match to TRBD2 covers 13 bases. The CDR3 has 15 amino acids. Germline V gene sequence: CDR1 LNHDA, CDR2 SQIVND (reference sequence). V was clipped by 6 bases and J by 7 bases; unmatched bases: 9. CDR3 in amino acids: CASSRTGLAGNEQYF. In DNA form, the CDR3 reads TGTGCCAGTAGCCGGACGGGACTAGCGGGAAATGAGCAGTACTTC.

This chain uses TRBV29-1 with TRBJ1-1; D is perhaps TRBD1 (5 bases). Germline assignment: CDR1 SQVTM and CDR2 ANQGSEA. The CDR3 is 16 residues long. Trimming removed 3 bases at V and 0 bases at J, with 17 bases between. CDR3 loop: CSVEQGAPTMNTEAFF. In nucleotides, the CDR3 is TGCAGCGTTGAGCAGGGCGCCCCTACTATGAACACTGAAGCTTTCTTT.

V gene TRBV5-1 combines with J gene TRBJ1-3; 10 nucleotides agree with TRBD1. Germline V gene lookup returns CDR1 SGHRS and CDR2 YFSETQ. The CDR3 is 17 residues long. J was trimmed by 1 base and V by 4 bases; bases with no gene match: 8. This CDR3 is CASSPTTGGLSGNTIYF. The CDR3 nucleotides are TGCGCCAGCAGCCCAACGACAGGGGGCCTTTCTGGAAACACCATATATTTT.

The rearrangement joins TRBV5-1 to TRBJ2-7, with 9 bases identical to TRBD1. J gave up 2 bases and V 0 bases, and 9 bases lay outside the gene matches. Germline V gene sequence: CDR1 SGHRS, CDR2 YFSETQ. This CDR3 is 17 amino acids long. The CDR3 is CASSLAPSGQGTYEQYF. CDR3 bases: TGCGCCAGCAGCTTGGCACCGTCCGGACAGGGGACCTACGAGCAGTACTTC.

This clone was observed a few times. The gene calls are TRBV30 and TRBJ1-1, with D tentatively TRBD1 (6 bases). Trimming cost V 5 bases and J 4 bases, with 11 bases left between them. The germline V gene encodes CDR1 GTSNPN and CDR2 SVGIG (reference sequence). This CDR3 is 12 amino acids long. CDR3 bases: TGTGCCTGGGGGGCAGGGGCCACTGAAGCTTTCTTT. Protein: CAWGAGATEAFF.

This rearrangement joins TRBV14 to TRBJ2-1, with TRBD1 matching over 7 bases. The junction had 5 bases not matched to a gene; V was cut back by 0 bases and J by 3 bases. Per the germline V gene, CDR1 is SGHDN and CDR2 is FVKESK. This CDR3 contains 16 residues. The CDR3 protein is CASSQEGTASYNEQFF. As DNA, the CDR3 is TGTGCCAGCAGCCAAGAGGGGACAGCCAGCTACAATGAGCAGTTCTTC. Filled out from reference TRBV14 and TRBJ2-1, the complete variable domain reads EAGVTQFPSHSVIEKGQTVTLRCDPISGHDNLYWYRRVMGKEIKFLLHFVKESKQDESGMPNNRFLAERTGGTYSTLKVQPAELEDSGVYFCASSQEGTASYNEQFFGPGTRLTVL.

This rearrangement joins TRBV5-1 to TRBJ1-5; maybe TRBD1 (5 bases). CDR3 length equals 13 residues. Germline CDR1 SGHRS, CDR2 YFSETQ. V dropped 5 bases and J dropped 2 bases, with 8 bases sitting between them. In DNA, the CDR3 is TGCGCCAGCAGTTCGGGGGGCAATCAGCCCCAGCATTTT. Translated, it gives CASSSGGNQPQHF.